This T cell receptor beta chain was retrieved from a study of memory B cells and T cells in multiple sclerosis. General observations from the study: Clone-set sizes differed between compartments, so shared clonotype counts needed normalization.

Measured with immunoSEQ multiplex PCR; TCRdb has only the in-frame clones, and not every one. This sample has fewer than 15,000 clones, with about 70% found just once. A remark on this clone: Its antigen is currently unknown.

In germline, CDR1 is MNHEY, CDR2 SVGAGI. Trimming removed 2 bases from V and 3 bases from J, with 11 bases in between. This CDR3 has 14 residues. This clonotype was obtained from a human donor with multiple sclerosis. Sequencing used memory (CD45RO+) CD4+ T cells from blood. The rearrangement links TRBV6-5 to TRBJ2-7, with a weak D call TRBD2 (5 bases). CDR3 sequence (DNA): TGTGCCAGCAGTTACGTGACCCGGGGCTACGAGCAGTACTTC. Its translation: CASSYVTRGYEQYF.